This entry lists 21 T cell receptor beta chains sequenced from one sample in a study of blood T cells in healthy people across ages. Then a second PCR, running about 6 to 11 cycles, was carried out with a sample-barcoded 5' primer and a J-beta primer mix. In TCRdb, the 5' RACE reads were re-called with MiXCR into one record per CDR3 protein. The sample consists of 1.5 million to 2 million distinct CDR3 sequences, 49% of them appearing once. The specimen was blood. Source of these receptors: a woman between 35 and 50 years old in good health.

J is TRBJ2-1 and V is TRBV21-1. TRBV21-1 is recorded as a pseudogene. The CDR3 is 12 amino acids. CDR3 DNA: TGTGCCAGCGGCAACGGTTACAATGAGCAGTTCTTC. This codes for CASGNGYNEQFF.

The rearrangement uses TRBV5-6 and TRBJ2-1; either TRBD1 or TRBD2 may supply D (5 bases each). CDR3 size: 15 residues. V was shortened by 7 bases and J by 2 bases, with 16 bases between the two germline ends. The germline CDR1 and CDR2 sequences are SGHDT and YYEEEE. Written as DNA, the CDR3 is TGTGCCAGCGAAGGGACCCGGGCCCCCTACAATGAGCAGTTCTTC. It translates to CASEGTRAPYNEQFF.

The chain carries TRBV7-2 and TRBJ1-1, with 7 bases lining up with TRBD1. Germline V gives CDR1 SGHTA, CDR2 FQGNSA. V shed 2 bases, J shed 1 base, and the junction held 4 bases outside the gene matches. The CDR3 contains 15 residues. Here the CDR3 reads CASSLIAGGNTEAFF. CDR3 DNA sequence: TGTGCCAGCAGCTTAATAGCAGGGGGGAACACTGAAGCTTTCTTT.

The chain is built from TRBV7-2 and TRBJ2-3, with 7 bases fitting TRBD2. The CDR3 length is 14 residues. The V gene's germline CDR1 is SGHTA and CDR2 FQGNSA. V was pared by 0 bases and J by 6 bases, with 3 bases of the junction left unmatched. In DNA, the CDR3 is TGTGCCAGCAGCTTAGCGCGGGGGTCGGATACGCAGTATTTT. This translates into CASSLARGSDTQYF.

The CDR3 DNA sequence: TGCAGTGCTAATTTGAGACAGGGTAGTAATGAGCAGTTCTTC. As protein: CSANLRQGSNEQFF. V usage is TRBV20-1 and J usage is TRBJ2-1; 7 bases match TRBD1. The CDR3 is 14 amino acids. V lost 4 bases to trimming and J lost 7 bases; unmatched junction nucleotides: 10. Germline V gene lookup returns CDR1 DFQATT and CDR2 SNEGSKA (reference sequence).

The rearrangement joins TRBV7-2 to TRBJ1-6, with TRBD1 matching 7 bases. J lost 7 bases, V lost 6 bases, and 9 bases had no gene match. CDR1 and CDR2 from the germline V gene are SGHTA and FQGNSA. The CDR3 runs 15 residues. The CDR3 region is CASRQQGTVNSPLHF. CDR3 nucleotides: TGTGCCAGCAGGCAACAGGGGACGGTCAATTCACCCCTCCACTTT.

This clonotype has only a few counts. The chain carries TRBV20-1 and TRBJ2-4; 7 nucleotides agree with TRBD1. CDR1 and CDR2 from the germline V gene are DFQATT and SNEGSKA (reference sequence). The junction had 8 bases not matched to a gene; V was cut back by 6 bases and J by 0 bases. This CDR3 spans 15 amino acids. The CDR3 DNA follows: TGCAGTGCCTGGGACAGCGAACTAGCCAAAAACATTCAGTACTTC. Protein product: CSAWDSELAKNIQYF.

J is TRBJ2-3 and V is TRBV6-1; 9 nucleotides align to TRBD2. CDR1 is MNHNS and CDR2 is SASEGT in the germline V gene. The CDR3 totals 16 residues. J gave up 1 base and V 3 bases, and 5 bases lay outside the gene matches. Here the CDR3 DNA reads TGTGCCAGCAGTGAGACCTTAGCGGGGGGCACAGATACGCAGTATTTT. Protein: CASSETLAGGTDTQYF.

The chain links TRBV10-3 to TRBJ2-7; D might be TRBD1 (6 bases). The CDR3 runs 16 residues. Deletions cut 4 bases from V and 2 bases from J, with 18 bases between. The germline gives CDR1 ENHRY, CDR2 SYGVKD. The DNA of the CDR3 is TGTGCCATCAGTGCTCTCGGGACATCTATCACCTACGAGCAGTACTTC. Translated: CAISALGTSITYEQYF.

This sequence joins TRBV7-2 and TRBJ2-5; 11 bases align to TRBD1. There are 15 residues in the CDR3. Losses at the gene ends were 1 base for V and 4 bases for J; bases not matched to a gene: 2. In germline, CDR1 is SGHTA, CDR2 FQGNSA. CDR3 region: CASSLVGTGGETQYF. The CDR3 bases are TGTGCCAGCAGCTTAGTAGGGACAGGGGGAGAGACCCAGTACTTC.

This clonotype was seen more than once but under ten times. V and J are TRBV7-8 and TRBJ2-1; 9 bases are a match to TRBD2. The CDR3 loop spans 17 amino acids. J gave up 4 bases and V 4 bases, and 11 bases lay outside the gene matches. Germline-derived CDR1 and CDR2 are SGHVS and FQNEAQ. The CDR3 loop reads CASSSDRTSVRYNEQFF. CDR3 DNA sequence: TGTGCCAGCAGCTCGGACCGGACTAGCGTCCGTTACAATGAGCAGTTCTTC. Filled out from reference TRBV7-8 and TRBJ2-1, the complete variable domain reads GAGVSQSPRYKVAKRGQDVALRCDPISGHVSLFWYQQALGQGPEFLTYFQNEAQLDKSGLPSDRFFAERPEGSVSTLKIQRTQQEDSAVYLCASSSDRTSVRYNEQFFGPGTRLTVL.

This rearrangement joins TRBV2 to TRBJ1-4; the D gene is possibly TRBD1 (5 bases). The CDR3 loop spans 14 amino acids. In germline, CDR1 is SNHLY, CDR2 FYNNEI. Trimming pared 7 bases from V and 0 bases from J, leaving 9 bases between. This chain's CDR3 is CASIETATNEKLFF. DNA of the CDR3: TGTGCCAGCATTGAGACAGCAACTAATGAAAAACTGTTTTTT.

The chain links TRBV6-1 to TRBJ1-4, with D possibly TRBD1 on 5 matching bases. The CDR3 covers 13 residues. Germline-derived CDR1 and CDR2 are MNHNS and SASEGT. Trimming took 4 bases from V and 3 from J, leaving 6 bases between them. CDR3 protein: CASSGGSNEKLFF. Written as DNA, the CDR3 is TGTGCCAGCAGTGGGGGGTCTAATGAAAAACTGTTTTTT.

This clonotype has just a few counts. The genes are TRBV27 and TRBJ2-7; 10 bases are shared with TRBD1. V was clipped by 5 bases and J by 2 bases; unmatched bases: 9. Germline CDR1 is MNHEY and CDR2 is SMNVEV (reference sequence). The CDR3 spans 16 residues. The CDR3 DNA is TGTGCCAGCAGTCCATGGGGACAGGGGCTAACCTACGAGCAGTACTTC. It is translated as CASSPWGQGLTYEQYF.

This clonotype was recorded many times. The chain carries TRBV6-5 and TRBJ1-2; D is uncertain. Germline V gene data show CDR1 as MNHEY and CDR2 as SVGAGI. V was pared by 0 bases and J by 8 bases, with 10 bases between. The CDR3 sequence is 13 residues long. The CDR3 region has the DNA TGTGCCAGCAGTTACTCGGGCCCGAAGGGCTACACCTTC. Protein: CASSYSGPKGYTF.

The J gene is TRBJ2-3, the V gene TRBV24-1; D is unresolved. Looked up from germline, CDR1 is KGHDR and CDR2 is SFDVKD. The CDR3 runs to 14 residues. Trimming removed 0 bases at V and 1 base at J, with 4 bases between. In DNA form, the CDR3 reads TGTGCCACCAGTGATTTGTCAGGCACAGATACGCAGTATTTT. Amino acids: CATSDLSGTDTQYF.

The rearrangement uses TRBV27 and TRBJ1-4, with TRBD1 as a possible D gene (5 bases). The germline CDR1 and CDR2 sequences are MNHEY and SMNVEV (reference sequence). V lost 5 bases and J 0 bases, leaving 13 bases between the germline ends. CDR3 length: 16 residues. CDR3 in DNA: TGTGCCAGCAGTCCCCGGGACCGCCCAACTAATGAAAAACTGTTTTTT. It specifies CASSPRDRPTNEKLFF.

This clonotype was seen just once. The CDR3 here is CAIKPGQGNSEQYF. Here the CDR3 DNA reads TGTGCCATCAAGCCGGGACAGGGCAATTCCGAGCAGTACTTC. V and J are TRBV10-3 and TRBJ2-5, with 9 bases identical to TRBD1. The DNA matches TRBJ2-7 better at its end, which makes the J call doubtful. Per the germline V gene, CDR1 is ENHRY and CDR2 is SYGVKD. The CDR3 extends over 14 amino acids.

This clonotype came up once. This sequence joins TRBV28 and TRBJ2-1; D may correspond to TRBD1 or TRBD2 (5 bases each). With 5 bases removed from V and 9 bases from J, the gap between germline ends came to 17 bases. Per the germline V gene, CDR1 is MDHEN and CDR2 is SYDVKM. The CDR3 is made up of 14 amino acids. CDR3 nucleotide sequence: TGTGCCAGCAGTATAACGGGACCCCAAGTTGAGCAGTTCTTC. It translates to CASSITGPQVEQFF.

V is TRBV20-1 and J is TRBJ2-1; D uncertain. Germline loops: CDR1 DFQATT, CDR2 SNEGSKA (reference sequence). V shed 2 bases and J shed 13 bases, with 15 bases lying between them. The CDR3 totals 12 residues. The CDR3 reads CSARPNQETQFF. DNA for the CDR3: TGCAGTGCTAGACCTAACCAAGAGACCCAGTTCTTC.

The CDR3 spells CASSLAQRGFYNEQFF. The CDR3 nucleotides read TGTGCCAGCAGCTTAGCCCAGCGGGGATTCTACAATGAGCAGTTCTTC. The chain couples TRBV13 to TRBJ2-1; 7 bases fit TRBD2. The CDR3 is 16 residues long. Germline CDR1 and CDR2: PRHDT and FYEKMQ (reference sequence). V was pared by 1 base and J by 3 bases, with 6 bases of the junction left unmatched.